One T cell receptor (beta chain) is described in this entry. Its antigen is not known. The PCR ran on 60 Vbeta and 13 Jbeta primers. The protocol was immunoSEQ multiplex PCR, while the TCRdb copy is restricted to in-frame clones and leaves out a portion. Counted here are approximately 110,000 clones, about 74% occurring once; the ten biggest clones make up roughly 4%. The CDR3 sequence is 13 residues long. CDR1 KGHSH and CDR2 LQKENI come from the germline V gene. Unmatched junction bases numbered 1, after V lost 6 bases and J lost 5 bases. The sample originates from a study of cytomegalovirus exposure and HLA in healthy donors. Findings of the study overall: The study put under 200 TCR beta chains on its list as cytomegalovirus-associated. Associated with HLA alleles at 0.05 false discovery rate in a later analysis were 16,951 TCR beta sequences.

The chain joins TRBV18 to TRBJ2-3; 11 bases align to TRBD2. This TCR came from a woman in her forties or fifties in good health and CMV-seropositive. The specimen was PBMCs. CDR3 coding DNA: TGTGCCAGCTCCGGGACTAGCGGAGATACGCAGTATTTT. Translated, it gives CASSGTSGDTQYF. The full variable domain, completed using reference TRBV18 and TRBJ2-3, is NAGVMQNPRHLVRRRGQEARLRCSPMKGHSHVYWYRQLPEEGLKFMVYLQKENIIDESGMPKERFSAEFPKEGPSILRIQQVVRGDSAAYFCASSGTSGDTQYFGPGTRLTVL.